This is a list of T cell receptor beta chains from one sample in a study of shared clonotypes between healthy human individuals. The data were produced by immunoSEQ multiplex PCR, yet TCRdb's version contains in-frame clones alone and is incomplete. The profile shows some 2.1 million clones, about 94% of them singletons. Sequenced: naive CD8+ T cells from PBMCs. The receptors were sampled from a man aged 18 to 35 in good health. Some clones in this sample may be carry-over from other donors' samples. CDR3s include the opening cysteine and the closing phenylalanine or tryptophan. A D gene is named only where the DNA matches it firmly.

. | TRBJ2-3 | TRBV5-1 | CASSSDSSTDTQYF | TGCGCCAGCAGCTCGGACTCTAGCACAGATACGCAGTATTTT
. | TRBJ1-1 | TRBV7-9 | CASSPGLLGTNTEAFF | TGTGCCAGCAGCCCAGGGTTACTGGGGACCAACACTGAAGCTTTCTTT
TRBD2 | TRBJ2-3 | TRBV5-6 | CASSSLGGGPDTQYF | TGTGCCAGCAGCTCCCTAGGCGGGGGGCCAGATACGCAGTATTTT
. | TRBJ2-7 | TRBV29-1 | CSVGLVQFFSYEQYF | TGCAGCGTTGGGTTGGTGCAGTTTTTCTCCTACGAGCAGTACTTC
. | TRBJ2-4 | TRBV7-9 | CASSSNGGGVKNIQYF | TGTGCCAGCAGCTCAAATGGAGGGGGTGTCAAAAACATTCAGTACTTC
. | TRBJ1-2 | TRBV27 | CASSLHGNYGYTF | TGTGCCAGCAGTTTACACGGCAACTATGGCTACACCTTC
TRBD1 | TRBJ1-4 | TRBV4-3 | CASRRDREKGGKLFF | TGCGCCAGCAGGCGGGACAGGGAGAAGGGGGGGAAACTGTTTTTT
. | TRBJ2-1 | TRBV18 | CASSSAISGFYNEQFF | TGTGCCAGCTCATCCGCAATTAGCGGATTTTACAATGAGCAGTTCTTC
. | TRBJ2-2 | TRBV30 | CAWRGVYTGELFF | TGTGCCTGGAGGGGGGTATATACCGGGGAGCTGTTTTTT
. | TRBJ1-2 | TRBV6-6 | CASSYMTGSDYGYTF | TGTGCCAGCAGTTATATGACAGGTTCTGACTATGGCTACACCTTC
. | TRBJ2-1 | TRBV19 | CASSINRNNEQFF | TGTGCCAGTAGTATAAACAGAAACAATGAGCAGTTCTTC
. | TRBJ1-6 | TRBV4-1 | CASSQETGYSYNSPLHF | TGCGCCAGCAGCCAAGAGACGGGGTACTCCTATAATTCACCCCTCCACTTT
. | TRBJ2-7 | TRBV2 | CASSEGAVLGEQYF | TGTGCCAGCAGTGAGGGGGCAGTCCTGGGGGAGCAGTACTTC
. | TRBJ2-7 | TRBV4-1 | CASSQLGSYEQYF | TGCGCCAGCAGCCAACTGGGCTCCTACGAGCAGTACTTC
TRBD1 | TRBJ2-3 | TRBV27 | CASSSAGTGGIDTQYF | TGTGCCAGCAGTTCCGCCGGGACAGGGGGAATAGATACGCAGTATTTT